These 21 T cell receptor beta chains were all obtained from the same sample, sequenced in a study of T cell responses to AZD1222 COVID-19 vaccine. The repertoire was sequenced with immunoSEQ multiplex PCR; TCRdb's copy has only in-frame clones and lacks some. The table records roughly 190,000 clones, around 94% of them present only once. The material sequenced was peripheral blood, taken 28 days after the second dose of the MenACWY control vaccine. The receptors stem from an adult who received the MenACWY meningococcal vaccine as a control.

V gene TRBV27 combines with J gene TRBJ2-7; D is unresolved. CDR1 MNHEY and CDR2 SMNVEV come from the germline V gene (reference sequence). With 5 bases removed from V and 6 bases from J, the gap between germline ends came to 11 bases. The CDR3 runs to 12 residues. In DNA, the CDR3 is TGTGCCAGCAGTCCGCACATAGGCGAGCAGTACTTC. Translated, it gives CASSPHIGEQYF.

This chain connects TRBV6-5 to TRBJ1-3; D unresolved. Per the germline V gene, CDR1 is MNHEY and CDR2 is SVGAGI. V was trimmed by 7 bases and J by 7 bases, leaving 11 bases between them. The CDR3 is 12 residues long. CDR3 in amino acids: CASTPSRNTIYF. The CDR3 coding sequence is TGTGCCAGCACCCCATCACGGAACACCATATATTTT.

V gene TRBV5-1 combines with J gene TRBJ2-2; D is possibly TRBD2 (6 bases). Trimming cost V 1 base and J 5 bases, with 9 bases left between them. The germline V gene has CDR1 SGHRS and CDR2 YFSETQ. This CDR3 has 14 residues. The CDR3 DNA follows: TGCGCCAGCAGCTTGAGGACTACGACCGGGGAGCTGTTTTTT. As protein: CASSLRTTTGELFF.

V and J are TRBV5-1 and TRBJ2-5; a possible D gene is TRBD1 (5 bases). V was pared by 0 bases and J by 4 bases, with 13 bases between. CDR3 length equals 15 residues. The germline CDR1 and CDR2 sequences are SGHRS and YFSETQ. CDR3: CASSLGVQGRETQYF. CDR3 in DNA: TGCGCCAGCAGCTTGGGAGTTCAGGGTAGAGAGACCCAGTACTTC.

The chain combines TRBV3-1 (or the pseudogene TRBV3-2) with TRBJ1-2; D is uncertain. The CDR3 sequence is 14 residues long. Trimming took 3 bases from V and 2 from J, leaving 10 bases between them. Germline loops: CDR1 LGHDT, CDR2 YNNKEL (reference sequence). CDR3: CASSQIDGNYGYTF. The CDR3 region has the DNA TGTGCCAGCAGCCAGATCGACGGGAACTATGGCTACACCTTC.

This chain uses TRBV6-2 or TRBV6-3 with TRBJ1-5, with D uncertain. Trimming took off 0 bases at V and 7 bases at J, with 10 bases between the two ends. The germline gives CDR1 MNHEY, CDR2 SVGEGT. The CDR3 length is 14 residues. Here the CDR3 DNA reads TGTGCCAGCAGTTACTCGATTGGGCAGCAGCCCCAGCATTTT. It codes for CASSYSIGQQPQHF.

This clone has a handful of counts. The CDR3 here is CARSLGLQGGERTDTQYF. In DNA, the CDR3 is TGTGCCAGAAGCTTGGGGCTACAGGGAGGCGAGCGCACAGATACGCAGTATTTT. J is TRBJ2-3 and V is TRBV5-3; D may correspond to TRBD1 or TRBD2 (6 bases each). TRBV5-3 is an open reading frame, and its role is uncertain. The CDR3 runs 18 residues. Trimming shortened V by 0 bases and J by 1 base, and 18 bases separated the two germline ends.

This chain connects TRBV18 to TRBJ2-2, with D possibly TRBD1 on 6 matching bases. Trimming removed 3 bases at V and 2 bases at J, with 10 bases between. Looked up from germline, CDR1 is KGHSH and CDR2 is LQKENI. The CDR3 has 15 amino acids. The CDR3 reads CASSPGQLNTGELFF. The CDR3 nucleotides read TGTGCCAGCTCACCGGGACAACTCAACACCGGGGAGCTGTTTTTT.

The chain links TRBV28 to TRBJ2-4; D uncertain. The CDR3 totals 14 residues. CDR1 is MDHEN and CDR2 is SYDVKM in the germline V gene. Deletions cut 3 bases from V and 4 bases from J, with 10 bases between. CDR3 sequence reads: CASSFNSMKNIQYF. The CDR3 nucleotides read TGTGCCAGCAGTTTTAACAGTATGAAAAACATTCAGTACTTC.

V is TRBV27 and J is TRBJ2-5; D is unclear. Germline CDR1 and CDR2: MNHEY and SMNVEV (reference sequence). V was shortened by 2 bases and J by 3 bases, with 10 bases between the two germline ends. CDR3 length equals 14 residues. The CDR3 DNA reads TGTGCCAGCAGTTTACGTCGGGTGGAAGAGACCCAGTACTTC. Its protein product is CASSLRRVEETQYF.

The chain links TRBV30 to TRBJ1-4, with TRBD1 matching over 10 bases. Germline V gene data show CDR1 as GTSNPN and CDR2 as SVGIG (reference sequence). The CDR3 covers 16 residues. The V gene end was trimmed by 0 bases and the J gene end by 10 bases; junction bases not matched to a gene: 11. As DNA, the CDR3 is TGTGCCTGGAGTGTAAGGGGGTACCGGGACAGGGGAAAACTGTTTTTT. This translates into CAWSVRGYRDRGKLFF.

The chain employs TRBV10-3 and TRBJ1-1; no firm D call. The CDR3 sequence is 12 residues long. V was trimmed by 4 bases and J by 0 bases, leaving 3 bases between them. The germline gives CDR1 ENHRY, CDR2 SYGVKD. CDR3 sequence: CAISAVNTEAFF. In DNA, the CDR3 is TGTGCCATCAGTGCTGTGAACACTGAAGCTTTCTTT.

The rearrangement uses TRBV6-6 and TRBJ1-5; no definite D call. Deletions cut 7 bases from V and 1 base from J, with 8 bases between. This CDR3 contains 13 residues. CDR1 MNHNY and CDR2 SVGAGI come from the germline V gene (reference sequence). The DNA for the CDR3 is TGTGCCAGCACTGAGGGAAGCAATCAGCCCCAGCATTTT. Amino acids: CASTEGSNQPQHF.

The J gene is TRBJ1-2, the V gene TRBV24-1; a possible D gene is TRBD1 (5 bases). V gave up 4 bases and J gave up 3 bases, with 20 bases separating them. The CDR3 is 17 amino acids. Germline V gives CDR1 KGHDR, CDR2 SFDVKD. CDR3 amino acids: CATSDSSGGQFYYGYTF. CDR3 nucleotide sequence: TGTGCCACCAGTGACTCATCTGGGGGTCAGTTCTACTATGGCTACACCTTC.

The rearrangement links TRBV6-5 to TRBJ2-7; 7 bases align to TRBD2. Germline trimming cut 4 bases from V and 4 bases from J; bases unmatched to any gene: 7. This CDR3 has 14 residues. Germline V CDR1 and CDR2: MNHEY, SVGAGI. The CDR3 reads CASSLRGSRYEQYF. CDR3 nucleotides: TGTGCCAGCAGTTTACGCGGGAGTAGATACGAGCAGTACTTC.

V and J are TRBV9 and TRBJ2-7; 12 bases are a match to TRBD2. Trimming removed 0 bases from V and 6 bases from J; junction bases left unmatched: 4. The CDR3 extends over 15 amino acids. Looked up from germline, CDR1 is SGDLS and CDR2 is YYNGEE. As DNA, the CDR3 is TGTGCCAGCAGCGTAGGGGAGGGACTAGCGGGCGAGCAGTACTTC. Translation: CASSVGEGLAGEQYF.

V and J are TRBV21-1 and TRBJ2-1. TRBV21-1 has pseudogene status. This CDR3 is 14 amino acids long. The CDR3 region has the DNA TGTGCCAGCAGCAAAGAGATCGGGACGGATGAGCAGTTCTTC. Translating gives CASSKEIGTDEQFF.

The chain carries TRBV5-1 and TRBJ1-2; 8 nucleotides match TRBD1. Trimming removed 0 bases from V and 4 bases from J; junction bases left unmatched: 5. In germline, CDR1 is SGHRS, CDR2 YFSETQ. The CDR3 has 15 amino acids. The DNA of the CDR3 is TGCGCCAGCAGCTTGGGCCAGGGGGCGATCTATGGCTACACCTTC. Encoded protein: CASSLGQGAIYGYTF.

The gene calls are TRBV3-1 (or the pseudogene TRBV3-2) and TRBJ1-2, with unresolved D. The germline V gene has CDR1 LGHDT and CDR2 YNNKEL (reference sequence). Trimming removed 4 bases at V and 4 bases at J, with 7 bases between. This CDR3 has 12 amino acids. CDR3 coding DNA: TGTGCCAGCAGCCTCGGGATCTATGGCTACACCTTC. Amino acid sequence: CASSLGIYGYTF.

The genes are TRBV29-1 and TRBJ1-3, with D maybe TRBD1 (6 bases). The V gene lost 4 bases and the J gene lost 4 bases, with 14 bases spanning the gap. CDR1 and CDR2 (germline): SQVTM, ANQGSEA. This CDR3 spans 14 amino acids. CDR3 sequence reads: CSVAGATAGNTIYF. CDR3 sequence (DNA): TGCAGCGTTGCGGGGGCTACAGCCGGAAACACCATATATTTT.

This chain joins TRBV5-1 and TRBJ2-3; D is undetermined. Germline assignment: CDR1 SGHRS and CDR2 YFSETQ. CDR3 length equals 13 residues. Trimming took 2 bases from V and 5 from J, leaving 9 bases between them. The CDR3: CASSFDQGDTQYF. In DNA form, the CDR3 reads TGCGCCAGCAGCTTTGATCAAGGAGATACGCAGTATTTT.